Listed below are T cell receptor beta chains from one sample, sequenced in a study of T cell responses to AZD1222 COVID-19 vaccine. TCRdb keeps only in-frame clones here, not all; method: immunoSEQ multiplex PCR. Here the sample spans around 67,000 clones, around 84% being singletons. Sample: peripheral blood, taken on day 0 of AZD1222 vaccination. The receptors here all came from an adult in good health. Each CDR3 is given with its conserved first and last residue. Fields, in order: V gene, clone size, D gene, J gene, CDR3 DNA, CDR3 protein. The D gene is left open where the match is weak. Clone size is given for some rows only: seen once, a few or many times, or a class if the clone is expanded.

v_gene: TRBV19
abundance: NA
d_gene: NA
j_gene: TRBJ2-1
CDR3nt: TGTGCCAGTAGTATTTTTGGGGGAGCCTACAATGAGCAGTTCTTC
CDR3aa: CASSIFGGAYNEQFF

v_gene: TRBV5-6
abundance: few
d_gene: TRBD1
j_gene: TRBJ2-4
CDR3nt: TGTGCCAGCAGCTCTTCCGGGACAGGGGGCTGGGGAAACATTCAGTACTTC
CDR3aa: CASSSSGTGGWGNIQYF

v_gene: TRBV7-2
abundance: NA
d_gene: TRBD1
j_gene: TRBJ2-7
CDR3nt: TGTGCCAGCAGCTTAGCGACAGGGGGAAGCTCCTACGAGCAGTACTTC
CDR3aa: CASSLATGGSSYEQYF

v_gene: TRBV19
abundance: NA
d_gene: TRBD2
j_gene: TRBJ2-7
CDR3nt: TGTGCCAGTAGCCTTTCGGGGGGCGAGCAGTACTTC
CDR3aa: CASSLSGGEQYF

v_gene: TRBV7-8
abundance: NA
d_gene: NA
j_gene: TRBJ2-7
CDR3nt: TGTGCCAGCAGCTCGGGACGCAACTCCTACGAGCAGTACTTC
CDR3aa: CASSSGRNSYEQYF

v_gene: TRBV7-8
abundance: NA
d_gene: NA
j_gene: TRBJ2-4
CDR3nt: TGTGCCAGCAGCCTCACTCTAGCCAAAAACATTCAGTACTTC
CDR3aa: CASSLTLAKNIQYF

v_gene: TRBV18
abundance: NA
d_gene: NA
j_gene: TRBJ2-2
CDR3nt: TGTGCCAGCTCACCTCCGGGACTCCCTCTCGGGGAGCTGTTTTTT
CDR3aa: CASSPPGLPLGELFF

v_gene: TRBV12-3/TRBV12-4
abundance: NA
d_gene: NA
j_gene: TRBJ2-3
CDR3nt: TGTGCCAGCAGGAATAGCGGCACAGATACGCAGTATTTT
CDR3aa: CASRNSGTDTQYF

v_gene: TRBV29-1
abundance: NA
d_gene: NA
j_gene: TRBJ2-7
CDR3nt: TGCAGCGTTGAAATGGGGCAGGCCGTCTCCTACGAGCAGTACTTC
CDR3aa: CSVEMGQAVSYEQYF

v_gene: TRBV24-1
abundance: NA
d_gene: TRBD1
j_gene: TRBJ2-2
CDR3nt: TGTGCCACTAACGGACAGGGGGGTAGCACCGGGGAGCTGTTTTTT
CDR3aa: CATNGQGGSTGELFF

v_gene: TRBV28
abundance: NA
d_gene: NA
j_gene: TRBJ1-2
CDR3nt: TGTGCCAGCAGTTTATTGGACATGGTACACCACTATGGCTACACCTTC
CDR3aa: CASSLLDMVHHYGYTF

v_gene: TRBV11-2
abundance: NA
d_gene: NA
j_gene: TRBJ1-2
CDR3nt: TGTGCCAGCAGCTTAGATTCAGGGATGGATGGCTACACCTTC
CDR3aa: CASSLDSGMDGYTF

v_gene: TRBV28
abundance: NA
d_gene: TRBD1
j_gene: TRBJ1-2
CDR3nt: TGTGCCAGCAGCCGCCTGGGACAGGGTACCTCTCCAAACTATGGCTACACCTTC
CDR3aa: CASSRLGQGTSPNYGYTF

v_gene: TRBV9
abundance: NA
d_gene: TRBD2
j_gene: TRBJ2-5
CDR3nt: TGTGCCAGCAGCGTAGTCCCTAGCGGGACGGAGACCCAGTACTTC
CDR3aa: CASSVVPSGTETQYF

v_gene: TRBV30
abundance: NA
d_gene: NA
j_gene: TRBJ1-5
CDR3nt: TGTGCCTGGAGGTCCTACGACAATCAGCCCCAGCATTTT
CDR3aa: CAWRSYDNQPQHF

v_gene: TRBV7-8
abundance: NA
d_gene: NA
j_gene: TRBJ1-1
CDR3nt: TGTGCCAGCAGCTTAGCTCGGCGTTTCAGGGTGGGCACTGAAGCTTTCTTT
CDR3aa: CASSLARRFRVGTEAFF

v_gene: TRBV10-3
abundance: NA
d_gene: NA
j_gene: TRBJ2-1
CDR3nt: TGTGCCATCAGTGACGACAACCACAATGAGCAGTTCTTC
CDR3aa: CAISDDNHNEQFF

v_gene: TRBV18
abundance: NA
d_gene: TRBD2
j_gene: TRBJ2-1
CDR3nt: TGTGCCAGCTCACGGACTAGCGGGGGGGGATCCTACAATGAGCAGTTCTTC
CDR3aa: CASSRTSGGGSYNEQFF

v_gene: TRBV4-3
abundance: NA
d_gene: NA
j_gene: TRBJ1-1
CDR3nt: TGCGCCAGCAGCCAAGAGACGGTGAACACTGAAGCTTTCTTT
CDR3aa: CASSQETVNTEAFF

v_gene: TRBV19
abundance: NA
d_gene: NA
j_gene: TRBJ2-7
CDR3nt: TGTGCCAGTAGTACCATCTCAGGGTACGAGCAGTACTTC
CDR3aa: CASSTISGYEQYF

v_gene: TRBV28
abundance: NA
d_gene: TRBD1
j_gene: TRBJ1-2
CDR3nt: TGTGCCAGCAGTTCTCCGACAGGGGGCGGCTATGGCTACACCTTC
CDR3aa: CASSSPTGGGYGYTF

v_gene: TRBV7-9
abundance: NA
d_gene: TRBD1
j_gene: TRBJ1-4
CDR3nt: TGTGCCAGCAGGACAGGGTTGGGGACAACTAATGAAAAACTGTTTTTT
CDR3aa: CASRTGLGTTNEKLFF

v_gene: TRBV10-3
abundance: once
d_gene: NA
j_gene: TRBJ1-1
CDR3nt: TGTGCCATCAGTGAGGCCAAGAACACTGAAGCTTTCTTT
CDR3aa: CAISEAKNTEAFF

v_gene: TRBV7-6
abundance: once
d_gene: NA
j_gene: TRBJ2-1
CDR3nt: TGTGCCAGCAGCCCCACGTTGGGGGAATACAATGAGCAGTTCTTC
CDR3aa: CASSPTLGEYNEQFF

v_gene: TRBV19
abundance: NA
d_gene: TRBD1
j_gene: TRBJ1-6
CDR3nt: TGTGCCAGTAGTATAGGAGGGGGCAATTCACCCCTCCACTTT
CDR3aa: CASSIGGGNSPLHF

v_gene: TRBV28
abundance: NA
d_gene: TRBD1
j_gene: TRBJ1-5
CDR3nt: TGTGCCAGCCGAACAGGGGGCACTAGCAATCAGCCCCAGCATTTT
CDR3aa: CASRTGGTSNQPQHF

v_gene: TRBV7-9
abundance: NA
d_gene: NA
j_gene: TRBJ1-2
CDR3nt: TGTGCCAGCAGCTTAGATAGGGGCCGTGGCTACACCTTC
CDR3aa: CASSLDRGRGYTF

v_gene: TRBV28
abundance: NA
d_gene: NA
j_gene: TRBJ2-7
CDR3nt: TGTGCCAGCAGTTTTATACAGTATTCCTACGAGCAGTACTTC
CDR3aa: CASSFIQYSYEQYF

v_gene: TRBV15
abundance: NA
d_gene: TRBD1
j_gene: TRBJ1-1
CDR3nt: TGTGCCACCAGCACACCCGGGACAGGGGGCCCAATCACTGAAGCTTTCTTT
CDR3aa: CATSTPGTGGPITEAFF

v_gene: TRBV11-2
abundance: few
d_gene: NA
j_gene: TRBJ2-2
CDR3nt: TGTGCCAGCAGTCATTGGACGGTTGGGGAGCTGTTTTTT
CDR3aa: CASSHWTVGELFF

v_gene: TRBV24-1
abundance: once
d_gene: TRBD1
j_gene: TRBJ1-5
CDR3nt: TGTGCCACCAGTGATGTGGGACAGGACAATCAGCCCCAGCATTTT
CDR3aa: CATSDVGQDNQPQHF

v_gene: TRBV6-4
abundance: NA
d_gene: NA
j_gene: TRBJ2-3
CDR3nt: TGTGCCAGCAGCAACAGGGATGGGACAGATACGCAGTATTTT
CDR3aa: CASSNRDGTDTQYF

v_gene: TRBV7-9
abundance: NA
d_gene: TRBD2
j_gene: TRBJ2-7
CDR3nt: TGTGCCAGCAGCCAAGTCGCGGGGGGCTACGAGCAGTACTTC
CDR3aa: CASSQVAGGYEQYF

v_gene: TRBV6-6
abundance: NA
d_gene: TRBD1
j_gene: TRBJ1-2
CDR3nt: TGTGCCAGCAGTTCCAACCGGGGACAGCTCTATGGCTACACCTTC
CDR3aa: CASSSNRGQLYGYTF

v_gene: TRBV28
abundance: NA
d_gene: NA
j_gene: TRBJ2-7
CDR3nt: TGTGCCAGCAGCCCTACTAGTAGTCTGGCAGAGCAGTACTTC
CDR3aa: CASSPTSSLAEQYF

v_gene: TRBV7-2
abundance: NA
d_gene: NA
j_gene: TRBJ2-1
CDR3nt: TGTGCCAGCAGCTTAGGCCTCCTCGTCCACAATGAGCAGTTCTTC
CDR3aa: CASSLGLLVHNEQFF

v_gene: TRBV7-2
abundance: NA
d_gene: NA
j_gene: TRBJ1-5
CDR3nt: TGTGCCAGCAGCTTAGCGGGGAGGGGGAACAATCAGCCCCAGCATTTT
CDR3aa: CASSLAGRGNNQPQHF

v_gene: TRBV7-2
abundance: NA
d_gene: TRBD1
j_gene: TRBJ2-4
CDR3nt: TGTGCCAGCAGCTTAGGAGGGACAGGGGGAGACATTCAGTACTTC
CDR3aa: CASSLGGTGGDIQYF

v_gene: TRBV10-1
abundance: NA
d_gene: TRBD1
j_gene: TRBJ1-1
CDR3nt: TGCGCCAGCAGCGGGACAGGGGGCGCCGAGACTGAAGCTTTCTTT
CDR3aa: CASSGTGGAETEAFF

v_gene: TRBV19
abundance: NA
d_gene: NA
j_gene: TRBJ2-2
CDR3nt: TGTGCCAGTAGTATTTCGAACACGAGATACACCGGGGAGCTGTTTTTT
CDR3aa: CASSISNTRYTGELFF

v_gene: TRBV7-2
abundance: NA
d_gene: TRBD2
j_gene: TRBJ2-1
CDR3nt: TGTGCCAGCAGCACTAGCGTGAACGATCACGGAGAGCAGTTCTTC
CDR3aa: CASSTSVNDHGEQFF

v_gene: TRBV7-2
abundance: NA
d_gene: TRBD1
j_gene: TRBJ1-4
CDR3nt: TGTGCCAGCAGCTTAGGAGGACAGGGGAATGAAAAACTGTTTTTT
CDR3aa: CASSLGGQGNEKLFF

v_gene: TRBV9
abundance: NA
d_gene: TRBD1
j_gene: TRBJ2-1
CDR3nt: TGTGCCAGCAGCGTAAGGGGACAGGCGGACAATGAGCAGTTCTTC
CDR3aa: CASSVRGQADNEQFF

v_gene: TRBV7-3
abundance: NA
d_gene: NA
j_gene: TRBJ1-6
CDR3nt: TGTGCCAGCAGCTTAATATCAGGGGTTGGTTCACCCCTCCACTTT
CDR3aa: CASSLISGVGSPLHF

v_gene: TRBV28
abundance: NA
d_gene: NA
j_gene: TRBJ2-3
CDR3nt: TGTGCCAGCAGCACCCCGGACGGCTCAGATACGCAGTATTTT
CDR3aa: CASSTPDGSDTQYF

v_gene: TRBV4-3
abundance: NA
d_gene: NA
j_gene: TRBJ2-7
CDR3nt: TGCGCCAGCAGCCAAGAAGCAGGGAGCTCCTACGAGCAGTACTTC
CDR3aa: CASSQEAGSSYEQYF

v_gene: TRBV12-3/TRBV12-4
abundance: NA
d_gene: TRBD1
j_gene: TRBJ1-4
CDR3nt: TGTGCCAGCAGTGTAGGCGGACAGGTTTTT
CDR3aa: CASSVGGQVF

v_gene: TRBV19
abundance: NA
d_gene: NA
j_gene: TRBJ1-5
CDR3nt: TGTGCCAGTAGTAGGGGAGTGGGGAATCAGCCCCAGCATTTT
CDR3aa: CASSRGVGNQPQHF

v_gene: TRBV30
abundance: NA
d_gene: TRBD1
j_gene: TRBJ1-4
CDR3nt: TGTGCCTGGAGGGGACAGGGTAATGAAAAACTGTTTTTT
CDR3aa: CAWRGQGNEKLFF

v_gene: TRBV30
abundance: NA
d_gene: NA
j_gene: TRBJ1-5
CDR3nt: TGTGCCTGGAGTGCGACAGGCGATCAGCCCCAGCATTTT
CDR3aa: CAWSATGDQPQHF

v_gene: TRBV2
abundance: NA
d_gene: TRBD1
j_gene: TRBJ1-6
CDR3nt: TGTGCCAGCAGAAGAGACAGGGGGTTTAATTCACCCCTCCACTTT
CDR3aa: CASRRDRGFNSPLHF

v_gene: TRBV4-2
abundance: NA
d_gene: NA
j_gene: TRBJ2-5
CDR3nt: TGTGCCAGCAGCCCAGGGGGGACTCCCCGAGAGACCCAGTACTTC
CDR3aa: CASSPGGTPRETQYF

v_gene: TRBV28
abundance: NA
d_gene: TRBD1
j_gene: TRBJ1-3
CDR3nt: TGTGCCAGCAGTCTCATAACAGGGGGCTATGGAAACACCATATATTTT
CDR3aa: CASSLITGGYGNTIYF

v_gene: TRBV5-1
abundance: NA
d_gene: TRBD1
j_gene: TRBJ1-4
CDR3nt: TGCGCCAGCAGCACTGGGACAGGAAGGGAAAAACTGTTTTTT
CDR3aa: CASSTGTGREKLFF

v_gene: TRBV9
abundance: NA
d_gene: NA
j_gene: TRBJ1-5
CDR3nt: TGTGCCAGCAGTTCCGAGCACGGACAGCCCCAGCATTTT
CDR3aa: CASSSEHGQPQHF